This TCR beta chain was recorded in a study of technical replicates of blood from four donors. Measured with immunoSEQ multiplex PCR; TCRdb has only the in-frame clones, and not every one. The sample gives tens of thousands of clones, 90% to 95% of which show up once; 0.3% to 0.5% is in the top ten. The clonotype comes from a human donor in good health. Material: T cells isolated from PBMCs.

This CDR3 reads CASSLTGQGRETQYF. CDR3 coding DNA: TGCGCCAGCAGCTTGACGGGACAGGGGAGGGAGACCCAGTACTTC. The genes are TRBV5-1 and TRBJ2-5, with 10 bases matching TRBD1. This CDR3 contains 15 residues. V lost 1 base to trimming and J lost 5 bases; unmatched junction nucleotides: 5. In germline, CDR1 is SGHRS, CDR2 YFSETQ.